This entry describes one T cell receptor (beta chain). Its specificity is unknown. These data belong to a study of T cell responses to AZD1222 COVID-19 vaccine. Study-wide points: With dominance at 160-218 and 743-854, vaccine-associated CD4 TCRs spanned spike. Baseline serology detected seropositivity in only a handful of AZD1222 recipients.

The V gene lost 0 bases and the J gene lost 4 bases, with 7 bases spanning the gap. The CDR3 contains 13 residues. Researchers grouped second doses given at about 4 or about 12 weeks into one pool. Measured with immunoSEQ multiplex PCR; TCRdb has only the in-frame clones, and not every one. The sample lists 90,000 to 120,000 clones, just over 90% occurring once. The V gene is TRBV12-3 or TRBV12-4, the J gene TRBJ2-7; possible D gene TRBD2, 6 bases. This clonotype was sampled from an adult who received the AZD1222 COVID-19 vaccine. The sample consisted of peripheral blood, taken 28 days after the second AZD1222 dose. The CDR3 loop reads CASSLARGYEQYF. For the CDR3, the DNA is TGTGCCAGCAGTTTAGCGCGGGGATACGAGCAGTACTTC.